This T cell receptor beta chain is drawn from a study of cytomegalovirus exposure and HLA in healthy donors. Germline CDR1 WNHNN, CDR2 SYGVQD (reference sequence). This CDR3 contains 16 residues. Trimming cost V 6 bases and J 4 bases; bases outside gene matches: 11. With respect to this clone: Its specificity is unknown.

A multiplex PCR was run with 60 Vbeta primers and 13 Jbeta primers. The assay was immunoSEQ multiplex PCR, and TCRdb's table has in-frame clones only and misses some. Of about 270,000 clones in the sample, roughly 70% are singletons; the top ten hold about 2.1%. Whole-study findings and limits: TCR beta V- and J-gene trimming was later associated with a missense DCLRE1C variant.

This sequence was found in a female donor in good health and CMV-seronegative. The rearrangement uses TRBV10-1 and TRBJ1-4, with 7 bases matching TRBD1. Sequencing input: PBMCs. The CDR3 DNA reads TGCGCCAGCAGCGAAATCCGGGACAGCAGTAATGAAAAACTGTTTTTT. Protein sequence: CASSEIRDSSNEKLFF.